The text below deals with one T cell receptor (beta chain). Its antigen is not identified. Per germline, CDR1 LNHDA and CDR2 SQIVND (reference sequence). CDR3 size: 14 residues. Trimming stripped 1 base from V and 5 bases from J, with 11 bases between. This entry belongs to a study of T cell repertoires in cytomegalovirus infection. Study details: CMV infection and matching HLA type were both indicated by public TCR beta signatures.

TCRdb fed the reads into MiXCR, producing one record per CDR3 protein. The sample contains roughly 990,000 distinct CDR3 sequences, roughly 31% of which appear only once. The receptor comes from a human donor in good health (CMV status not recorded). Some clones in this sample may be carry-over from other donors' samples. The V gene is TRBV19, the J gene TRBJ1-1, with a possible D match to TRBD1 (6 bases). Sample: cultured CD8+ T cells from PBMCs, taken from culture after CMV antigen stimulation. The chain's CDR3 is CASSIAQGRTEAFF. The CDR3 DNA reads as TGTGCCAGTAGTATAGCCCAGGGGAGGACTGAAGCTTTCTTT.